This T cell receptor (beta chain) was identified in a study of blood T cell repertoires in COVID-19. Study-level information: PBMCs, B-cell-depleted T cells, or T cells were the source of the cDNA or gDNA that made up the material.

Trimming took 5 bases from V and 3 from J, leaving 8 bases between them. Germline lookup yields CDR1 SNHLY and CDR2 FYNNEI. The CDR3 runs 12 residues. Measured with immunoSEQ multiplex PCR; TCRdb has only the in-frame clones, and not every one. Among 90,000 or so clones, around 90% were seen once, and the ten largest hold more than 5%. This receptor was taken from a man between 60 and 70 years old with COVID-19, enrolled during active disease. What was sequenced was peripheral blood. The rearrangement joins TRBV2 to TRBJ2-7; tentatively, D is TRBD1 (5 bases). CDR3 sequence: CASSSDSYEQYF. In DNA, the CDR3 is TGTGCCAGCAGTTCCGACAGCTACGAGCAGTACTTC.